This T cell receptor (beta chain) derives from a study of tumor-infiltrating lymphocytes in primary liver carcinoma. The CDR3 spans 18 residues. The V segment lost 0 bases and the J segment 3 bases; nucleotides outside the gene matches: 7. From germline, CDR1 is MNHEY and CDR2 SVGAGI. Production of TCR beta cDNA used 400 to 650 ng total RNA together with a constant-region primer. Three nested multiplex PCR rounds, a slightly modified ARM-PCR method, built the TCR beta libraries. PCR rounds one and two used TRBV1-TRBV30 forward primers with a C-beta reverse primer for 9 to 10 cycles each. One entry per CDR3 protein results from TCRdb running MiXCR on the multiplex PCR reads. This sample carries about 130,000 distinct CDR3 sequences, around 64% of them seen once, and the ten largest clones take 8.4%. Ten or more counts support this clonotype. Its cognate antigen is unknown. Both RNA and DNA were isolated together from around 20-30 mg of bulk tissue that had not been sorted. In every tumor sample, viable tumor cells made up over 90%.

Study results and caveats: It was observed that only about 7.5-25% of the top clones appeared in every one of the five tumor regions.

The chain links TRBV6-5 to TRBJ2-5; TRBD2 aligns across 13 bases. Sequencing used liver tumor tissue from sampling region 3. Subset: tumor region T3, left-lateral pole. The clonotype comes from a woman aged 55-69 years with primary liver carcinoma and hepatitis B virus infection. CDR3 protein: CASSYSNNGLAGEETQYF. As DNA, the CDR3 is TGTGCCAGCAGTTACTCGAATAATGGACTAGCGGGAGAAGAGACCCAGTACTTC.